This TCR beta chain was sequenced during a study of T-cell reconstitution after alpha-beta-depleted transplantation in children. The junction had 9 bases not matched to a gene; V was cut back by 4 bases and J by 2 bases. Per germline, CDR1 SGHRS and CDR2 YFSETQ. The CDR3 runs 15 residues. The authors prepared the TCRbeta library with unique molecular identifiers. Each CDR3 protein is one row after TCRdb ran MiXCR on the PCR reads. In the table there are roughly 400,000 distinct CDR3 sequences, roughly 22% of which are singletons. This clonotype was counted a single time. The V gene is TRBV5-1, the J gene TRBJ2-7; 7 bases agree with TRBD2. This sample comprised PBMCs from the stem cell graft donor, obtained from the stem cell graft. The TCR sequence derives from a human donor who donated a stem cell graft to a child with acute myeloid leukemia. The CDR3 loop reads CASSAGLPPPYEQYF. DNA of the CDR3: TGCGCCAGCAGCGCGGGACTACCACCGCCCTACGAGCAGTACTTC.